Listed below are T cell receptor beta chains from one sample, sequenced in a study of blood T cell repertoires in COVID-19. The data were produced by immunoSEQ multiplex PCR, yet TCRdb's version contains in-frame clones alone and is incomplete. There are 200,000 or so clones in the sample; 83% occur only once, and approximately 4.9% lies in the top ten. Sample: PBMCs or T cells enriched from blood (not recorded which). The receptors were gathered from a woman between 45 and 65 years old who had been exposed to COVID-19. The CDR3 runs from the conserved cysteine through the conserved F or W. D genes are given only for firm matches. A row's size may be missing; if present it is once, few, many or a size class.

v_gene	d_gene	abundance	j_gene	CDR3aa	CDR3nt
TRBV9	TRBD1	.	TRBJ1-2	CASSLQTGGTTF	TGTGCCAGCAGCTTACAGACAGGGGGGACTACCTTC
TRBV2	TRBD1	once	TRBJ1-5	CASGQDVQPQHF	TGTGCCAGCGGACAGGACGTTCAGCCCCAGCATTTT
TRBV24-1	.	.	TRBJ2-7	CATSGRTGSHGEEQYF	TGTGCCACCAGTGGTCGGACCGGGTCCCACGGGGAAGAGCAGTACTTC
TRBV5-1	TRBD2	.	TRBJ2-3	CASRLQWTSGGSSTDTQYF	TGCGCCAGCAGATTACAATGGACTAGCGGGGGATCTAGCACAGATACGCAGTATTTT
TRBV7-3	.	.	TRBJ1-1	CASSLKRGTEAFF	TGTGCCAGCAGCTTAAAACGAGGCACTGAAGCTTTCTTT
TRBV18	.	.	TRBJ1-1	CASSLGQNTEAFF	TGTGCCAGCTCCCTGGGGCAGAACACTGAAGCTTTCTTT
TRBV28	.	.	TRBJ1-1	CASSDRRGNTEAFF	TGTGCCAGCAGCGACCGAAGGGGAAACACTGAAGCTTTCTTT
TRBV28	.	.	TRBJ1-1	CASRGGLEAFF	TGTGCCAGCCGGGGAGGGTTGGAAGCTTTCTTT
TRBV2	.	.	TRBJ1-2	CASREFGVYGYTF	TGTGCCAGCAGGGAGTTCGGAGTTTATGGCTACACCTTC
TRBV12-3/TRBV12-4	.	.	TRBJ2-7	CATSDSDFYEQYF	TGTGCCACTTCGGACAGTGATTTCTACGAGCAGTACTTC
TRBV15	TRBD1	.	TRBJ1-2	CATSREIGQGARGYTF	TGTGCCACCAGCAGAGAGATTGGACAGGGGGCGCGGGGCTACACCTTC
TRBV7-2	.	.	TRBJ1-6	CASSPPPYSPLHF	TGTGCCAGCAGCCCCCCCCCATATTCACCCCTCCACTTT
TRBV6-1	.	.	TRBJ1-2	CASSDLDSLYGYTF	TGTGCCAGCAGTGACCTCGACAGCCTCTATGGCTACACCTTC
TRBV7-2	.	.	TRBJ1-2	CASSPRDHYGYTF	TGTGCCAGCAGCCCCAGGGATCACTATGGCTACACCTTC
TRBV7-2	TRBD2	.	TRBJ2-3	CASSSTASGGRADTQYF	TGTGCCAGCAGCTCCACCGCTAGCGGGGGCCGAGCAGATACGCAGTATTTT
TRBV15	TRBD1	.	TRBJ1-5	CATSTRRGQGKQPQHF	TGTGCCACCAGCACCCGAAGAGGACAGGGAAAACAGCCCCAGCATTTT
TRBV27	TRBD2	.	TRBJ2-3	CASRGLAGDTQYF	TGTGCCAGCAGAGGACTAGCGGGGGATACGCAGTATTTT
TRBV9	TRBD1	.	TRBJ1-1	CASSVRDRVLSHTEAFF	TGTGCCAGCAGCGTTCGGGACAGGGTCCTCAGCCACACTGAAGCTTTCTTT